Below are 32 T cell receptor beta chains sequenced from a single sample in a study of T cell responses to AZD1222 COVID-19 vaccine. Measured with immunoSEQ multiplex PCR; TCRdb has only the in-frame clones, and not every one. The sample gives roughly 150,000 clones, 90% to 95% of which show up once; about 1.1% is in the top ten. Sequenced material: peripheral blood, taken 28 days after the second AZD1222 dose. The origin of the receptors is an adult who received the AZD1222 COVID-19 vaccine.

The chain carries TRBV20-1 and TRBJ2-7; D might be TRBD2 (6 bases). In germline, CDR1 is DFQATT, CDR2 SNEGSKA (reference sequence). There are 11 residues in the CDR3. V was cut by 7 bases and J by 2 bases, with 9 bases left in between. In nucleotides, the CDR3 is TGCAGTGGGGGGGAGACCTACGAGCAGTACTTC. It specifies CSGGETYEQYF.

The V gene is TRBV3-1 (or the pseudogene TRBV3-2), the J gene TRBJ2-3, with D possibly TRBD2 on 6 matching bases. CDR3 length: 16 amino acids. V was pared by 3 bases and J by 2 bases, with 15 bases between. The germline V gene has CDR1 LGHDT and CDR2 YNNKEL (reference sequence). The CDR3 nucleotides read TGTGCCAGCAGCCATAGGTGGTCTAGCGCCACAGATACGCAGTATTTT. Translation: CASSHRWSSATDTQYF.

CDR3 sequence (DNA): TGTGCCAGCAGCCGATCACAGGGGAACACCGGGGAGCTGTTTTTT. Its protein product is CASSRSQGNTGELFF. V is TRBV3-1 (or the pseudogene TRBV3-2) and J is TRBJ2-2, with D possibly TRBD1 on 6 matching bases. CDR1 is LGHDT and CDR2 is YNNKEL in the germline V gene (reference sequence). Trimming removed 4 bases from V and 1 base from J, with 10 bases in between. The CDR3 sequence is 15 residues long.

The chain couples TRBV4-2 to TRBJ1-1; no reliable D call. Trimming cost V 7 bases and J 5 bases, with 17 bases left between them. Germline V gene sequence: CDR1 LGHNA, CDR2 YNFKEQ. The length of the CDR3 is 14 residues. The CDR3 region has the DNA TGTGCCAGCAACCCGGACCCTCCAACAACTGAAGCTTTCTTT. Protein: CASNPDPPTTEAFF.

This clone came up a few times. This chain connects TRBV10-2 to TRBJ2-7, with D hard to call. Germline-derived CDR1 and CDR2 are WSHSY and SAAADI. The CDR3 is 13 amino acids. V lost 7 bases and J lost 2, with 12 bases in between. This CDR3 is CASIDGLTYEQYF. Written as DNA, the CDR3 is TGCGCCAGCATAGACGGGTTGACCTACGAGCAGTACTTC.

The gene calls are TRBV2 and TRBJ2-7; 7 bases are a match to TRBD2. The CDR3 runs 15 residues. Germline CDR1 reads SNHLY; CDR2 reads FYNNEI. V dropped 10 bases and J dropped 4; count of bases not matched to a gene: 16. The CDR3 nucleotides read TGTGCCACCCTACCCCGAGCGGGGAGGGATTACGAGCAGTACTTC. It encodes CATLPRAGRDYEQYF.

V and J are TRBV5-4 and TRBJ1-1; the D is unclear. Trimming took 3 bases from V and 0 from J, leaving 6 bases between them. The germline V gene has CDR1 SGHNT and CDR2 YYREEE (reference sequence). CDR3 length: 13 amino acids. CDR3 amino acids: CASSSFMNTEAFF. CDR3 nucleotide sequence: TGTGCCAGCAGCTCGTTTATGAACACTGAAGCTTTCTTT.

The gene calls are TRBV5-1 and TRBJ1-6; D is uncertain. Trimming pared 4 bases from V and 8 bases from J, leaving 13 bases between. This CDR3 has 14 residues. CDR1 SGHRS and CDR2 YFSETQ come from the germline V gene. In nucleotides, the CDR3 is TGCGCCAGCAGCGGGTCGAGTGGTGATTCACCCCTCCACTTT. It yields the protein CASSGSSGDSPLHF.

This chain links TRBV3-1 (or the pseudogene TRBV3-2) with TRBJ2-2; no definite D call. CDR1 and CDR2 (germline): LGHDT, YNNKEL (reference sequence). V was pared by 1 base and J by 3 bases, with 12 bases between. This CDR3 is built from 16 residues. The CDR3 nucleotides are TGTGCCAGCAGCCAAGGCGAAATACGTGACACCGGGGAGCTGTTTTTT. Amino acid sequence: CASSQGEIRDTGELFF.

This chain joins TRBV7-9 and TRBJ2-5; D not resolved. The V gene's germline CDR1 is SEHNR and CDR2 FQNEAQ (reference sequence). The CDR3 loop spans 13 amino acids. Trimming stripped 1 base from V and 5 bases from J, with 8 bases between. The chain's CDR3 is CASSLVGVETQYF. The CDR3 DNA reads as TGTGCCAGCAGCTTAGTTGGGGTCGAGACCCAGTACTTC.

The rearrangement uses TRBV7-2 and TRBJ1-2; a weak D match, TRBD1 (5 bases). CDR1 and CDR2 from the germline V gene are SGHTA and FQGNSA. Trimming cost V 4 bases and J 2 bases, with 8 bases left between them. The CDR3 is 13 amino acids. The CDR3 coding sequence is TGTGCCAGCAGCTGGGCAGGGAACTATGGCTACACCTTC. Translating gives CASSWAGNYGYTF.

The J gene is TRBJ2-7, the V gene TRBV27, with D possibly being TRBD2 (6 bases). Per germline, CDR1 MNHEY and CDR2 SMNVEV (reference sequence). The CDR3 loop spans 14 amino acids. Trimming stripped 4 bases from V and 3 bases from J, with 13 bases between. CDR3 amino acids: CASSSRSGLYEQYF. As DNA, the CDR3 is TGTGCCAGCAGTTCCCGTAGCGGCCTCTACGAGCAGTACTTC.

The chain links TRBV6-4 to TRBJ2-3, with 7 bases fitting TRBD2. Germline loops: CDR1 MRHNA, CDR2 SNTAGT. J gave up 3 bases and V 2 bases, and 5 bases lay outside the gene matches. This CDR3 comprises 15 residues. The CDR3 reads CASSDGAGETDTQYF. The CDR3 nucleotides are TGTGCCAGCAGTGACGGGGCGGGGGAAACAGATACGCAGTATTTT.

The rearrangement joins TRBV10-3 to TRBJ1-2, with no clear D. The CDR3 runs to 15 residues. Germline values: CDR1 ENHRY, CDR2 SYGVKD. Trimming shortened V by 0 bases and J by 8 bases, and 16 bases separated the two germline ends. The CDR3 nucleotides read TGTGCCATCAGTGAGTCGACTCTTGTGGGCGGCGGCTACACCTTC. Translating gives CAISESTLVGGGYTF.

The gene calls are TRBV12-5 and TRBJ2-7, with D possibly called TRBD1 or TRBD2 (5 bases each). The CDR3 runs to 14 residues. Germline CDR1 LGHNT, CDR2 FRNRAP. V was shortened by 4 bases and J by 0 bases, with 10 bases between the two germline ends. The CDR3 is CASGWGPNSYEQYF. The CDR3, as DNA: TGTGCTAGTGGTTGGGGACCGAACTCCTACGAGCAGTACTTC. The entire variable domain, with the rest obtained from reference TRBV12-5 and TRBJ2-7, is as follows: DARVTQTPRHKVTEMGQEVTMRCQPILGHNTVFWYRQTMMQGLELLAYFRNRAPLDDSGMPKDRFSAEMPDATLATLKIQPSEPRDSAVYFCASGWGPNSYEQYFGPGTRLTVT.

The V gene is TRBV5-5, the J gene TRBJ1-2; tentative D call: TRBD1 (5 bases). The germline V gene encodes CDR1 SGHKS and CDR2 YYEKEE (reference sequence). V gave up 4 bases and J gave up 5 bases, with 18 bases separating them. This CDR3 is built from 15 residues. CDR3 in DNA: TGTGCCAGCAGCCCCGGCCCCGACAGCCGGTATGGCTACACCTTC. Residues: CASSPGPDSRYGYTF.

The chain joins TRBV9 to TRBJ1-6, with a tentative D call TRBD1 (5 bases). The germline CDR1 and CDR2 sequences are SGDLS and YYNGEE. Trimming stripped 1 base from V and 10 bases from J, with 12 bases between. The CDR3 has 14 amino acids. This chain's CDR3 is CASSVMQGESPLHF. The CDR3 nucleotides read TGTGCCAGCAGCGTAATGCAGGGAGAATCACCCCTCCACTTT.

This rearrangement joins TRBV7-9 to TRBJ2-1, with TRBD2 matching over 8 bases. Trimming cost V 7 bases and J 3 bases; bases outside gene matches: 14. CDR1 is SEHNR and CDR2 is FQNEAQ in the germline V gene (reference sequence). CDR3 size: 17 residues. The CDR3 DNA sequence: TGTGCCAGCACACAAGCCCTTACGGGGGGGCTCTACAATGAGCAGTTCTTC. It codes for CASTQALTGGLYNEQFF.

This chain connects TRBV7-9 to TRBJ1-2; D gene uncertain. V was clipped by 5 bases and J by 5 bases, with 12 bases between them. CDR3 length equals 13 residues. CDR1 and CDR2 from the germline V gene are SEHNR and FQNEAQ (reference sequence). CDR3 coding DNA: TGTGCCAGCAGCCCTAATGTCGAGTATGGCTACACCTTC. This translates into CASSPNVEYGYTF.

The rearrangement links TRBV9 to TRBJ1-1; 7 positions match TRBD1. CDR1 and CDR2 from the germline V gene are SGDLS and YYNGEE. Trimming at V came to 4 bases and at J to 4 bases, leaving 13 bases not matched to a gene. The CDR3 runs 16 residues. The CDR3 nucleotides are TGTGCCAGCAGCCGCCGGGCAGGGGGGGGGAGCACTGAAGCTTTCTTT. Translation: CASSRRAGGGSTEAFF.

V gene TRBV27 combines with J gene TRBJ1-1, with D unclear. Deletions cut 2 bases from V and 4 bases from J, with 8 bases between. Germline V gene data show CDR1 as MNHEY and CDR2 as SMNVEV (reference sequence). This CDR3 has 13 amino acids. The CDR3 loop is CASSLPVGTEAFF. The CDR3 DNA reads as TGTGCCAGCAGTTTACCGGTTGGCACTGAAGCTTTCTTT.

The chain combines TRBV7-2 with TRBJ2-1, with D perhaps TRBD1 or TRBD2 (5 bases each). The germline CDR1 and CDR2 sequences are SGHTA and FQGNSA. V gave up 1 base and J gave up 9 bases, with 16 bases separating them. The CDR3 is 15 amino acids. CDR3 residues: CASSLGHLAGTEQFF. CDR3 sequence (DNA): TGTGCCAGCAGCTTAGGGCACCTGGCAGGGACTGAGCAGTTCTTC.

CDR3 sequence reads: CATSREVGFTYTIYF. DNA of the CDR3: TGTGCCACCAGCAGAGAAGTGGGGTTCACCTACACCATATATTTT. J is TRBJ1-3 and V is TRBV15, with D unresolved. CDR3 length: 15 amino acids. Germline values: CDR1 LNHNV, CDR2 YYDKDF (reference sequence). Between the trimmed V and J ends, which lost 0 bases and 8 bases, there was a span of 14 bases.

The chain uses TRBV3-1 (or the pseudogene TRBV3-2) and TRBJ2-1, with 8 bases lining up with TRBD2. This CDR3 contains 16 residues. V lost 5 bases, J lost 3 bases, and 9 bases stayed unmatched. The V gene's germline CDR1 is LGHDT and CDR2 YNNKEL (reference sequence). The CDR3, as DNA: TGTGCCAGCAGCGCGGAGCCCGGGACTAGCTACAATGAGCAGTTCTTC. It specifies CASSAEPGTSYNEQFF.

CDR3 nucleotides: TGCGCCAGCAGCTTGGCCGCTAGCGGGGGTACAAATGAGCAGTTCTTC. Encoded protein: CASSLAASGGTNEQFF. The gene calls are TRBV5-1 and TRBJ2-1; 10 bases fit TRBD2. Trimming at V came to 0 bases and at J to 7 bases, leaving 7 bases not matched to a gene. Germline values: CDR1 SGHRS, CDR2 YFSETQ. The CDR3 has 16 amino acids. Full variable domain (rest looked up from reference TRBV5-1 and TRBJ2-1): KAGVTQTPRYLIKTRGQQVTLSCSPISGHRSVSWYQQTPGQGLQFLFEYFSETQRNKGNFPGRFSGRQFSNSRSEMNVSTLELGDSALYLCASSLAASGGTNEQFFGPGTRLTVL.

The count of this clone is one. The chain carries TRBV2 and TRBJ1-2; 7 bases align to TRBD1. The germline V gene encodes CDR1 SNHLY and CDR2 FYNNEI. The CDR3 covers 14 residues. After removal of 7 bases from V and 4 bases from J, the junction contained 9 bases not matched to a gene. In DNA, the CDR3 is TGTGCCAGCACCTCAGGGACAGCCCTCTATGGCTACACCTTC. Its translation: CASTSGTALYGYTF.

V gene TRBV5-1 combines with J gene TRBJ1-2; 7 nucleotides line up with TRBD1. This CDR3 has 17 residues. V lost 6 bases, J lost 6 bases, and 20 bases stayed unmatched. The germline V gene encodes CDR1 SGHRS and CDR2 YFSETQ. The DNA of the CDR3 is TGCGCCAGCACCACCGGGACAGCGGGGGGTAGTTCGCATGGCTACACCTTC. This codes for CASTTGTAGGSSHGYTF.

This clone occurred once. CDR3 sequence reads: CASSLDGYSGGYTF. For the CDR3, the DNA is TGTGCCAGCAGCTTAGACGGATATTCAGGGGGCTACACCTTC. The chain couples TRBV7-8 to TRBJ1-2; perhaps TRBD1 as D (5 bases). Germline CDR1 SGHVS, CDR2 FQNEAQ. The CDR3 length is 14 residues. Trimming cost V 1 base and J 8 bases, with 14 bases left between them.

The rearrangement joins TRBV25-1 to TRBJ1-1; weak D call: TRBD1 (6 bases). The CDR3 covers 15 residues. CDR1 and CDR2 (germline): MGHDK, SYGVNS. V lost 3 bases to trimming and J lost 1 base, with 12 bases between them. CDR3 nucleotides: TGTGCCAGCAGTGACGCGGGACACCAGAACACTGAAGCTTTCTTT. Its protein product is CASSDAGHQNTEAFF.

The gene calls are TRBV19 and TRBJ1-5; the match to TRBD1 covers 9 bases. The trim removed 5 bases at V and 0 bases at J, leaving 20 bases unmatched. Germline V gene lookup returns CDR1 LNHDA and CDR2 SQIVND (reference sequence). The CDR3 loop spans 21 amino acids. CDR3 loop: CASSVPGQGAPVQYSNQPQHF. CDR3 in DNA: TGTGCCAGTAGTGTCCCGGGACAGGGCGCCCCCGTTCAATATAGCAATCAGCCCCAGCATTTT.

The V and J genes are TRBV5-6 and TRBJ1-5; no reliable D call. The CDR3 loop spans 14 amino acids. Germline assignment: CDR1 SGHDT and CDR2 YYEEEE. Trimming shortened V by 2 bases and J by 7 bases, and 13 bases separated the two germline ends. The CDR3 nucleotides are TGTGCCAGCAGCTTATGGGTTGCGGGGCAGCCCCAGCATTTT. Its translation: CASSLWVAGQPQHF.

V and J are TRBV4-1 and TRBJ1-6; unclear D gene. Germline V CDR1 and CDR2: MGHRA, YSYEKL. Trimming took off 1 base at V and 0 bases at J, with 13 bases between the two ends. The CDR3 is 18 amino acids. CDR3 coding DNA: TGCGCCAGCAGCCAAGTGCCGGGCCCAAGCTCCTATAATTCACCCCTCCACTTT. Translated: CASSQVPGPSSYNSPLHF.